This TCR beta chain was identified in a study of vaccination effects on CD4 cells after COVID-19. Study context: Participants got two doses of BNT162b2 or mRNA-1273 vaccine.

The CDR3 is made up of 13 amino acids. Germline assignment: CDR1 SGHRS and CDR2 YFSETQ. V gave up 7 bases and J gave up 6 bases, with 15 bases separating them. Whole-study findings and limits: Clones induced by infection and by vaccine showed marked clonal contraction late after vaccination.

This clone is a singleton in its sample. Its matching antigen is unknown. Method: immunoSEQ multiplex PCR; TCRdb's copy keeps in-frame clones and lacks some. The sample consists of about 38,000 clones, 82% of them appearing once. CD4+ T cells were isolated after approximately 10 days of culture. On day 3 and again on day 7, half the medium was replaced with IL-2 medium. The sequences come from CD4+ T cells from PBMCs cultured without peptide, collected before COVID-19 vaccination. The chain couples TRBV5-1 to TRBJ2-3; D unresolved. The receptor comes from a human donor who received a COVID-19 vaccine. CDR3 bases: TGCGCCAGCTCCGGGCAGCTCCACGATACGCAGTATTTT. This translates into CASSGQLHDTQYF.